Listed here is a single TCR beta chain. The data were obtained in a study of blood T cell repertoires in COVID-19. TCRdb keeps only in-frame clones here, not all; method: immunoSEQ multiplex PCR. The sample has around 140,000 clones, roughly 89% seen once. The CDR3 is made up of 17 amino acids. Germline loops: CDR1 GTSNPN, CDR2 SVGIG (reference sequence). The V and J ends lost 2 bases and 5 bases, in that order; junction bases with no gene match: 12. The sequenced sample was peripheral blood. This rearrangement joins TRBV30 to TRBJ2-2, with 9 bases that match TRBD2. This TCR derives from a woman aged 45-59 years with active or convalescent COVID-19. The CDR3 reads CAWSHNRGGAGTGELFF. CDR3 bases: TGTGCCTGGAGTCACAACCGCGGGGGGGCCGGAACCGGGGAGCTGTTTTTT.